This TCR beta chain was recorded in a study of T cells after yellow fever vaccination. Findings and limits, study-wide: There was a possibility that FACS-sorted repertoires contained abundant clonotypes contaminating from the bulk population. Among primary-vaccination clones, most reappeared after the booster, at around 97% for CD4 and more than 85% for CD8. Among all clonotypes, a small share was observed in both CD4 and CD8 compartments. Weaker overall was a secondary response that nonetheless peaked faster, on day 5 versus 15.

TCRdb fed the 5' RACE reads into MiXCR, producing one record per CDR3 protein. The sample carries some 340,000 distinct CDR3 sequences, over 4% recorded once. On this clonotype: Its target is not known.

Germline loops: CDR1 MNHEY, CDR2 SMNVEV (reference sequence). Trimming pared 3 bases from V and 0 bases from J, leaving 12 bases between. This CDR3 is built from 15 residues. Here the sequenced sample was PBMCs, taken 5 days after the yellow fever booster vaccination. The source is a man aged 18 to 30 who received the YFV17D yellow fever vaccine. This sequence joins TRBV27 and TRBJ2-7; D might be TRBD1 (5 bases). The CDR3 DNA follows: TGTGCCAGCAGTTTCCAGGGAAGGAGCTCCTACGAGCAGTACTTC. This translates into CASSFQGRSSYEQYF.